The 10 T cell receptor beta chains below all came from one sample that was sequenced in a study of Ad26.COV2.S vaccination and SARS-CoV-2 variants. Treatment of the sample: 15 to 20 received Ad26.COV2.S at low or high dose, single or two shots; a few received placebo; per-sample allocation not given. Day 63 after the first vaccine or placebo injection was the time point for sampling. The protocol was immunoSEQ multiplex PCR, while the TCRdb copy is restricted to in-frame clones and leaves out a portion. The top ten hold about 3.5% of the sample, which has about 420,000 clones, around 87% seen once. This specimen consisted of peripheral blood, obtained in a trial of Ad26.COV2.S vaccine versus placebo. These receptors all stem from a person aged 18-65 years who received the Ad26.COV2.S COVID-19 vaccine or a placebo.

The chain recombines TRBV19 with TRBJ2-2; the D is unclear. CDR1 and CDR2 (germline): LNHDA, SQIVND (reference sequence). Trimming shortened V by 8 bases and J by 0 bases, and 7 bases separated the two germline ends. This CDR3 is 13 amino acids long. The chain's CDR3 is CASRPTNTGELFF. CDR3 nucleotides: TGTGCCAGTCGACCAACGAACACCGGGGAGCTGTTTTTT. Drawing the rest from reference TRBV19 and TRBJ2-2, the complete variable domain is DGGITQSPKYLFRKEGQNVTLSCEQNLNHDAMYWYRQDPGQGLRLIYYSQIVNDFQKGDIAEGYSVSREKKESFPLTVTSAQKNPTAFYLCASRPTNTGELFFGEGSRLTVL.

The chain joins TRBV5-1 to TRBJ2-2, with a possible D match to TRBD1 (7 bases). CDR1 and CDR2 (germline): SGHRS, YFSETQ. The CDR3 length is 20 residues. Trimming removed 5 bases at V and 0 bases at J, with 26 bases between. The CDR3: CASSIPRGGGYNPNTGELFF. CDR3 in DNA: TGCGCCAGCAGTATCCCCCGAGGAGGGGGCTATAACCCGAACACCGGGGAGCTGTTTTTT.

The chain uses TRBV4-2 and TRBJ1-5; weak D call: TRBD1 (6 bases). Per germline, CDR1 LGHNA and CDR2 YNFKEQ. Trimming shortened V by 1 base and J by 5 bases, and 12 bases separated the two germline ends. This CDR3 has 15 residues. The DNA for the CDR3 is TGTGCCAGCAGCCAAGGGCCACAGGGTGATCAGCCCCAGCATTTT. This encodes CASSQGPQGDQPQHF.

This clone was seen once. The chain's CDR3 is CASSYTAAGAYEQYF. The CDR3 DNA reads TGTGCCAGTAGCTATACGGCCGCAGGGGCCTACGAGCAGTACTTC. The chain carries TRBV19 and TRBJ2-7; maybe TRBD1 (6 bases). The CDR3 length is 15 residues. The ends were cut back, 6 bases at V and 2 bases at J, with 17 bases in the middle. CDR1 LNHDA and CDR2 SQIVND come from the germline V gene (reference sequence).

This rearrangement joins TRBV7-2 to TRBJ2-5; D not resolved. This CDR3 has 14 amino acids. Germline V CDR1 and CDR2: SGHTA, FQGNSA. Between the trimmed V and J ends, which lost 4 bases and 5 bases, there was a span of 14 bases. CDR3 region: CASSSLVYGETQYF. DNA for the CDR3: TGTGCCAGCAGCTCCCTGGTGTATGGGGAGACCCAGTACTTC.

The chain combines TRBV5-5 with TRBJ2-5; D ambiguous. The CDR3 is 13 residues long. The ends were cut back, 0 bases at V and 2 bases at J, with 5 bases in the middle. Germline V gene lookup returns CDR1 SGHKS and CDR2 YYEKEE (reference sequence). The chain's CDR3 is CASSLGSQETQYF. CDR3 DNA sequence: TGTGCCAGCAGCTTGGGCAGTCAAGAGACCCAGTACTTC.

The rearrangement joins TRBV30 to TRBJ2-1; no reliable D call. The CDR3 totals 16 residues. CDR1 is GTSNPN and CDR2 is SVGIG in the germline V gene (reference sequence). Trimming left V 2 bases short and J 1 base short, with 15 bases between. CDR3 in DNA: TGTGCCTGGAGTAAACGCCTGGGTAGGTCCTACAATGAGCAGTTCTTC. This gives the protein CAWSKRLGRSYNEQFF.

This clone was seen just once. The chain uses TRBV19 and TRBJ1-5, with TRBD1 matching 7 bases. CDR3 length equals 14 residues. Trimming at V came to 4 bases and at J to 5 bases, leaving 5 bases not matched to a gene. Germline V gives CDR1 LNHDA, CDR2 SQIVND (reference sequence). CDR3 residues: CASSSQGVDQPQHF. CDR3 coding DNA: TGTGCCAGTAGTAGTCAGGGGGTAGATCAGCCCCAGCATTTT. The entire variable domain, with the rest obtained from reference TRBV19 and TRBJ1-5, is as follows: DGGITQSPKYLFRKEGQNVTLSCEQNLNHDAMYWYRQDPGQGLRLIYYSQIVNDFQKGDIAEGYSVSREKKESFPLTVTSAQKNPTAFYLCASSSQGVDQPQHFGDGTRLSIL.

With respect to this clone: Within the sample, other DNA sequences also encode this same CDR3. The CDR3 DNA reads as TGCAGCGTTGACCGGGGGAACACCGGGGAGCTGTTTTTT. Translating gives CSVDRGNTGELFF. The chain uses TRBV29-1 and TRBJ2-2, with a weak D call TRBD2 (5 bases). The ends were cut back, 3 bases at V and 1 base at J, with 6 bases in the middle. Germline loops: CDR1 SQVTM, CDR2 ANQGSEA. There are 13 residues in the CDR3.

The chain couples TRBV30 to TRBJ1-6; D is perhaps TRBD1 (6 bases). CDR1 is GTSNPN, CDR2 SVGIG, per germline (reference sequence). The CDR3 runs 14 residues. V was trimmed by 3 bases and J by 10 bases, leaving 16 bases between them. The CDR3 region has the DNA TGTGCCTGGAGGTTACTTACAGGGAACTCACCCCTCCACTTT. It translates to CAWRLLTGNSPLHF.